The rows below give T cell receptor beta chains drawn from one sample of a study of T cell responses to AZD1222 COVID-19 vaccine. The repertoire was sequenced with immunoSEQ multiplex PCR; TCRdb's copy has only in-frame clones and lacks some. Among 150,000 or so clones listed, around 89% were seen once. The sample consisted of peripheral blood, taken on day 0 of AZD1222 vaccination. All receptors come from an adult in good health. CDR3s include the opening cysteine and the closing phenylalanine or tryptophan. D genes are given only for firm matches. The size of a clone is reported for some rows only, either as once, few or many, or as a class for expanded clones.

d_call clone_size j_call v_call cdr3_aa cdr3_nt
- - TRBJ2-2 TRBV21-1 CASQVEGTNTGELFF TGTGCCTCCCAGGTGGAGGGGACGAACACCGGGGAGCTGTTTTTT
- - TRBJ1-1 TRBV18 CASSPPLLLSEAFF TGTGCCAGCTCACCCCCCCTCCTGTTATCTGAAGCTTTCTTT
- - TRBJ2-1 TRBV7-8 CASSLGQVVNEQFF TGTGCCAGCAGCTTAGGTCAGGTGGTCAATGAGCAGTTCTTC
- few TRBJ1-1 TRBV5-1 CASSFTQGNTEAFF TGCGCCAGCAGCTTCACACAGGGGAACACTGAAGCTTTCTTT
- - TRBJ1-5 TRBV5-1 CASSKGVDQPQHF TGCGCCAGCAGCAAGGGGGTAGATCAGCCCCAGCATTTT
- - TRBJ1-3 TRBV9 CASSVAPSYSGNTIYF TGTGCCAGCAGCGTAGCCCCCTCGTACTCTGGAAACACCATATATTTT
TRBD2 - TRBJ2-5 TRBV7-6 CASSLGSAGIQETQYF TGTGCCAGCAGCTTAGGGTCAGCGGGGATACAAGAGACCCAGTACTTC
TRBD1 once TRBJ1-2 TRBV6-5 CASDDRGNYGYTF TGTGCCAGCGACGACAGGGGAAACTATGGCTACACCTTC
- - TRBJ1-5 TRBV19 CASSIDTGSNQPQHF TGTGCCAGTAGTATAGATACAGGTAGCAATCAGCCCCAGCATTTT
TRBD1 - TRBJ2-1 TRBV19 CASSIEVGTGTPGEQFF TGTGCCAGTAGTATAGAAGTCGGGACAGGGACCCCTGGCGAGCAGTTCTTC
- - TRBJ1-2 TRBV19 CASSSTNYGYTF TGTGCCAGTAGTAGTACTAACTATGGCTACACCTTC